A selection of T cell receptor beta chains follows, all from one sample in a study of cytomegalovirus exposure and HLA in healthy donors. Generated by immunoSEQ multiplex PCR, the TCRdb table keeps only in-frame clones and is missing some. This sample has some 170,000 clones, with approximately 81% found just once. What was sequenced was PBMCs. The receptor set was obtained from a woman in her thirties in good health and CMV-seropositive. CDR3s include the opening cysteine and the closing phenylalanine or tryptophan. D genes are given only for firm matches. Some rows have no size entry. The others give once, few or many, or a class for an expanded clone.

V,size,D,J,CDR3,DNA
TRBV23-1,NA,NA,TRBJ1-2,CASSQSVGANYGYTF,TGCGCCAGCAGTCAATCGGTAGGGGCTAACTATGGCTACACCTTC
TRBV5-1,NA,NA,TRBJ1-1,CASSLAQGGAYTEAFF,TGCGCCAGCAGCTTGGCACAGGGTGGCGCTTACACTGAAGCTTTCTTT
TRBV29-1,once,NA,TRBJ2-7,CSVGRLYEQYF,TGCAGCGTTGGACGACTCTACGAGCAGTACTTC
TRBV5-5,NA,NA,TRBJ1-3,CASSLIAGNTIYF,TGTGCCAGCAGCCTGATAGCAGGAAACACCATATATTTT
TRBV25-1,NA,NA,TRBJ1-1,CASSVEGSFEAFF,TGTGCCAGCTCCGTGGAGGGGTCCTTTGAAGCTTTCTTT
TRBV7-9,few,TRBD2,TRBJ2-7,CASSLKTGTSGVVSYEQYF,TGTGCCAGCAGCCTCAAAACCGGGACTAGCGGGGTTGTTTCCTACGAGCAGTACTTC
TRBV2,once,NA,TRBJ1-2,CASSFSEGDGYTF,TGTGCCAGCAGTTTTTCTGAGGGTGATGGCTACACCTTC
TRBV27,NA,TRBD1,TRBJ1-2,CASSLATGQVRFYTF,TGTGCCAGCAGTTTAGCCACGGGACAGGTGCGTTTCTACACCTTC
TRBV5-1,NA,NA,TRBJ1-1,CASSLESEYTEAFF,TGCGCCAGCAGCTTGGAATCTGAGTACACTGAAGCTTTCTTT
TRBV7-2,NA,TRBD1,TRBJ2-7,CASSLVTGSSYEQYF,TGTGCCAGCAGCTTAGTGACAGGGAGCTCCTACGAGCAGTACTTC
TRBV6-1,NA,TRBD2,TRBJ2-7,CASSEAGTIGYEQYF,TGTGCCAGCAGTGAAGCGGGGACTATCGGCTACGAGCAGTACTTC
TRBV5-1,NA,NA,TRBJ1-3,CASSFSGQDTIYF,TGCGCCAGCAGCTTTAGTGGGCAGGACACCATATATTTT
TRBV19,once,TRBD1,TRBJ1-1,CASSIGTGNTEAFF,TGTGCCAGTAGTATAGGGACAGGGAACACTGAAGCTTTCTTT
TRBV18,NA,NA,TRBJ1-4,CASSPPGVAGKLFF,TGTGCCAGCTCACCACCAGGAGTCGCGGGAAAACTGTTTTTT
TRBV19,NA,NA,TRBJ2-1,CASSLLVSNNEQFF,TGTGCCAGTAGTTTACTAGTGTCTAACAATGAGCAGTTCTTC
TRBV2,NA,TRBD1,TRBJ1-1,CASNRQGVGRTEAFF,TGTGCCAGCAATAGACAGGGCGTAGGGAGGACTGAAGCTTTCTTT
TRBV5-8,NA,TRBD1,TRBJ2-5,CASSLRAGGTQYF,TGTGCCAGCAGCTTGCGGGCAGGGGGGACCCAGTACTTC
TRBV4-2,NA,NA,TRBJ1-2,CASSPYAAGAGGYTF,TGTGCCAGCAGCCCGTATGCGGCGGGGGCCGGTGGCTACACCTTC
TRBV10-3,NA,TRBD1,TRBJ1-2,CAISGDSSYGYTF,TGTGCCATCAGTGGGGACAGCTCCTATGGCTACACCTTC
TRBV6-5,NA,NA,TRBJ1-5,CASSRFGFSNQPQHF,TGTGCCAGCAGTCGATTCGGGTTTAGCAATCAGCCCCAGCATTTT
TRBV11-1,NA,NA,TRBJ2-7,CASSLWTAGYEQYF,TGTGCCAGCAGCTTATGGACAGCCGGTTACGAGCAGTACTTC
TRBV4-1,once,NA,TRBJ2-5,CASSQTPGYQETQYF,TGCGCCAGCAGCCAGACGCCGGGATACCAAGAGACCCAGTACTTC
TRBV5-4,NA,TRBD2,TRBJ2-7,CASSAGTSGSYEQYF,TGTGCCAGCAGCGCAGGGACTAGCGGATCCTACGAGCAGTACTTC
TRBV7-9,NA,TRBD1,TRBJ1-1,CASNPRGARGHSEAFF,TGTGCCAGCAACCCACGGGGTGCCAGGGGGCATAGTGAAGCTTTCTTT
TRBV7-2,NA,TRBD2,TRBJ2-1,CASSASLAGGMNEQFF,TGTGCCAGCAGCGCATCTCTAGCGGGGGGGATGAATGAGCAGTTCTTC
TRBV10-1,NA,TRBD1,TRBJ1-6,CASSWGQALSSSYNSPLHF,TGCGCCAGCAGTTGGGGACAGGCTTTGTCTAGCTCCTATAATTCACCCCTCCACTTT
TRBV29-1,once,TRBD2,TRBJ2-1,CSVGLAGGGTYNEQFF,TGCAGCGTAGGACTAGCGGGGGGGGGCACCTACAATGAGCAGTTCTTC
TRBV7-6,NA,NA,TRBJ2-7,CASSARPKTDRTYPYEQYF,TGTGCCAGCAGCGCGCGCCCAAAGACAGATCGAACCTACCCCTACGAGCAGTACTTC
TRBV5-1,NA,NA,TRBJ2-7,CASSLRSARLMGEQYF,TGCGCCAGCAGCTTGCGCTCCGCGAGGCTGATGGGCGAGCAGTACTTC
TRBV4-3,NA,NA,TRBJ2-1,CASSPRAGVDEQFF,TGCGCCAGCAGCCCAAGAGCTGGAGTGGATGAGCAGTTCTTC
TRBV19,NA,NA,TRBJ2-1,CASSIVWGEAYNEQFF,TGTGCCAGTAGTATAGTTTGGGGAGAGGCCTACAATGAGCAGTTCTTC
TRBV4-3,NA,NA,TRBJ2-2,CASSQEGGVPGELFF,TGCGCCAGCAGCCAAGAAGGGGGGGTCCCCGGGGAGCTGTTTTTT
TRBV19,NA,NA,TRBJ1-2,CASSTQGLNNYGYTF,TGTGCCAGTAGTACCCAGGGGTTGAATAACTATGGCTACACCTTC
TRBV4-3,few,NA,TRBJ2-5,CASSPYFQETQYF,TGCGCCAGCAGCCCTTATTTCCAAGAGACCCAGTACTTC
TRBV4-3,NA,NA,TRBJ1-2,CASSPYQTDFNYGYTF,TGCGCCAGCAGCCCTTACCAAACTGACTTTAACTATGGCTACACCTTC
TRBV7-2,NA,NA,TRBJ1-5,CASSLEEGTQPQHF,TGTGCCAGCAGCTTAGAGGAGGGGACTCAGCCCCAGCATTTT
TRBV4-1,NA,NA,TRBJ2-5,CASSKLGEGTETQYF,TGCGCCAGCAGCAAACTGGGAGAGGGTACGGAGACCCAGTACTTC
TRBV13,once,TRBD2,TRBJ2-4,CASSPGGPNIQYF,TGTGCCAGCAGCCCGGGGGGGCCAAACATTCAGTACTTC
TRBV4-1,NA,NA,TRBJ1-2,CASSQVPSAKNYGYTF,TGCGCCAGCAGCCAAGTCCCAAGCGCAAAAAACTATGGCTACACCTTC
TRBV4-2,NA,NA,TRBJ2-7,CASSQQGGYEQYF,TGTGCCAGCAGCCAACAGGGAGGCTACGAGCAGTACTTC
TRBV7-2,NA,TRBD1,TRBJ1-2,CASSLHTGGGYGYTF,TGTGCCAGCAGCTTACACACAGGGGGCGGCTATGGCTACACCTTC
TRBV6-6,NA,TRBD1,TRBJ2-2,CASSYGDRVSGELFF,TGTGCCAGCAGTTACGGGGACAGGGTGTCCGGGGAGCTGTTTTTT
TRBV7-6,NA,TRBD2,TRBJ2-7,CASSQIRGTSKHEQYF,TGTGCCAGCAGCCAAATTAGAGGGACTAGTAAGCACGAGCAGTACTTC
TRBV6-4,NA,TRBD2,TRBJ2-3,CATATSGGPTDTQYF,TGTGCCACCGCCACGTCGGGGGGGCCGACAGATACGCAGTATTTT
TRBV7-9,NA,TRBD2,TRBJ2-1,CASSSPLAGGPVNEQFF,TGTGCCAGCAGCTCTCCCTTAGCGGGGGGGCCGGTAAATGAGCAGTTCTTC
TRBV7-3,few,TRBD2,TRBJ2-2,CASSLRTSGGGSGELFF,TGTGCCAGCAGCCTCAGGACTAGCGGGGGGGGCTCCGGGGAGCTGTTTTTT
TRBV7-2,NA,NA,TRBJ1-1,CASSLGFLRTEAFF,TGTGCCAGCAGCTTAGGTTTTTTGAGGACTGAAGCTTTCTTT
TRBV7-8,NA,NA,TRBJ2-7,CASSLDGTPPVF,TGTGCCAGCAGCTTAGATGGGACACCCCCTGTCTTC
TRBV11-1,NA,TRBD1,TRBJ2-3,CASRPRQGLTDTQYF,TGTGCCAGCAGGCCCCGACAGGGGTTGACAGATACGCAGTATTTT